This TCR beta chain appears in the sequencing data of a study of PD-1 blockade in classical Hodgkin lymphoma. With respect to this clone: The antigen is not known.

General observations from the study: In CD4+ cells, TCR diversity went up significantly by C4D1, but in CD8+ cells it did not.

The data were produced by immunoSEQ multiplex PCR, yet TCRdb's version contains in-frame clones alone and is incomplete. The sample lists about 18,000 clones, around 80% occurring once. This CDR3 comprises 17 residues. Germline assignment: CDR1 SNHLY and CDR2 FYNNEI. V was pared by 10 bases and J by 0 bases, with 19 bases between. Brentuximab vedotin exposure varied, and every patient relapsed after autologous stem cell transplantation. The chain employs TRBV2 and TRBJ2-6; possible D gene TRBD1, 6 bases. The TCR sequence derives from a human donor with classical Hodgkin lymphoma. The material was peripheral blood mononuclear cells (PBMCs), obtained at baseline. The CDR3 DNA sequence: TGTGCCAAAAAAAAGACAGGAGCCCGCTCTGGGGCCAACGTCCTGACTTTC. Protein sequence: CAKKKTGARSGANVLTF.